This entry concerns a single T cell receptor beta chain. In the naive CD8 group, cells lacked CD45RO and were positively selected for CCR7, so terminally differentiated effector memory CD45RA+ cells were left out. The entry originates in a study of shared clonotypes between healthy human individuals. Authors' processing steps: From ImmunoSEQ came sequences covering only the junction and carrying no quality scores, so filtering differed. The repertoire was sequenced with immunoSEQ multiplex PCR; TCRdb's copy has only in-frame clones and lacks some. The DNA gave D and trimming, while V, J and clone size come from that table. The profile covers hundreds of thousands of clones, with roughly 95% appearing a single time and approximately 0.11% taken by the ten largest. The CDR3 runs to 16 residues. The V segment lost 0 bases and the J segment 4 bases; nucleotides outside the gene matches: 7. Germline CDR1 SGHNT, CDR2 YYREEE (reference sequence).

This chain connects TRBV5-4 to TRBJ2-7; 10 bases agree with TRBD2. This sequence originates from a woman in her twenties or thirties in good health. Material: naive CD8+ T cells sorted from blood. CDR3 sequence (DNA): TGTGCCAGCAGCTTGGCTTTTTCTAGCGGGAGATACGAGCAGTACTTC. Encoded protein: CASSLAFSSGRYEQYF.